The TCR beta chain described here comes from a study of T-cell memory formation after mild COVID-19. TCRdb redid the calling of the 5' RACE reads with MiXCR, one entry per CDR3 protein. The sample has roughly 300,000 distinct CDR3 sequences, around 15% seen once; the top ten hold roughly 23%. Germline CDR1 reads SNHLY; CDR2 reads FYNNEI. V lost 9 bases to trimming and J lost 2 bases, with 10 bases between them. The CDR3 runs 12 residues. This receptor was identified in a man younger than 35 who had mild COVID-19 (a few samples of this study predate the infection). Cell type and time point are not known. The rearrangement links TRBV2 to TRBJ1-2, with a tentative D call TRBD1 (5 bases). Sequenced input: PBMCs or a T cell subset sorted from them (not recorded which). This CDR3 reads CARPRANYGYTF. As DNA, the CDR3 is TGTGCCAGACCCAGGGCAAACTATGGCTACACCTTC.